Below are 16 T cell receptor beta chains sequenced from a single sample in a study of cytotoxic CD8 clonotypes in ibrutinib-treated CLL. Method: immunoSEQ multiplex PCR; TCRdb's copy keeps in-frame clones and lacks some. The table shows approximately 190,000 clones, with 79% occurring only once. Sequences were derived from PBMCs, sampled after 12 months of ibrutinib treatment. These receptors all stem from a human donor with chronic lymphocytic leukemia.

The chain carries TRBV7-9 and TRBJ1-5; no clear D gene. The CDR3 consists of 12 residues. V lost 3 bases, J lost 5 bases, and 5 bases lay in between. Per the germline V gene, CDR1 is SEHNR and CDR2 is FQNEAQ (reference sequence). CDR3 protein: CASSFRDQPQHF. For the CDR3, the DNA is TGTGCCAGCAGCTTCCGGGATCAGCCCCAGCATTTT.

The chain joins TRBV25-1 to TRBJ2-7; TRBD1 is a possible D gene (5 bases). The CDR3 is made up of 17 amino acids. The V and J ends lost 2 bases and 1 base respectively, with 18 bases between them. Per germline, CDR1 MGHDK and CDR2 SYGVNS. As DNA, the CDR3 is TGTGCCAGCAGTGAAAGGAGAGTGGCAGGGCCTTCCTACGAGCAGTACTTC. Its protein is CASSERRVAGPSYEQYF.

This rearrangement joins TRBV5-1 to TRBJ2-5; 10 nucleotides match TRBD1. CDR3 length: 16 residues. V trimming: 0 bases; J trimming: 5 bases; junction bases outside the gene matches: 7. Germline CDR1 SGHRS, CDR2 YFSETQ. Here the CDR3 reads CASSLVGTGAGETQYF. The CDR3 DNA reads as TGCGCCAGCAGCTTGGTAGGGACAGGGGCTGGCGAGACCCAGTACTTC.

The V and J genes are TRBV29-1 and TRBJ2-1; a possible D gene is TRBD2 (6 bases). The CDR3 is 13 residues long. The ends were cut back, 8 bases at V and 8 bases at J, with 19 bases in the middle. CDR1 and CDR2 (germline): SQVTM, ANQGSEA. DNA for the CDR3: TGCAGCCTCCTCTGGCCCGGGACTGATGAGCAGTTCTTC. Its protein product is CSLLWPGTDEQFF.

The chain joins TRBV4-1 to TRBJ2-7; 7 bases fit TRBD2. The CDR3 runs 14 residues. Germline V gene data show CDR1 as MGHRA and CDR2 as YSYEKL. The V segment lost 2 bases and the J segment 3 bases; nucleotides outside the gene matches: 4. In DNA, the CDR3 is TGCGCCAGCAGCCAAAGCCTAGCGGACTACGAGCAGTACTTC. The encoded protein is CASSQSLADYEQYF.

The chain is built from TRBV7-9 and TRBJ1-5; 8 nucleotides agree with TRBD1. The CDR3 runs to 16 residues. Germline V gene lookup returns CDR1 SEHNR and CDR2 FQNEAQ (reference sequence). V lost 5 bases and J lost 4; bases outside the gene matches: 10. The CDR3: CASSPTGTGPNQPQHF. The CDR3 DNA sequence: TGTGCCAGCAGCCCGACCGGGACAGGTCCTAATCAGCCCCAGCATTTT.

The CDR3 is CASRSGGSYNEQFF. Here the CDR3 DNA reads TGTGCCAGCAGGAGCGGGGGCTCCTACAATGAGCAGTTCTTC. The chain recombines TRBV6-5 with TRBJ2-1, with 8 bases identical to TRBD2. With 6 bases clipped from V and 0 bases from J, the junction kept 1 base outside the gene matches. CDR3 length: 14 residues. Germline V lookup: CDR1 MNHEY, CDR2 SVGAGI.

J is TRBJ2-5 and V is TRBV6-6; the D gene could be TRBD1 or TRBD2 (5 bases each). V was shortened by 5 bases and J by 1 base, with 8 bases between the two germline ends. The CDR3 is 13 residues long. Germline lookup yields CDR1 MNHNY and CDR2 SVGAGI (reference sequence). The CDR3 sequence: CASSKGTQETQYF. CDR3 sequence (DNA): TGTGCCAGCAGTAAAGGGACCCAAGAGACCCAGTACTTC.

V usage is TRBV6-1 and J usage is TRBJ2-5; D not resolved. Trimming shortened V by 1 base and J by 0 bases, and 3 bases separated the two germline ends. The CDR3 length is 13 residues. Germline V gene lookup returns CDR1 MNHNS and CDR2 SASEGT. The CDR3 sequence is CASSEEYQETQYF. As DNA, the CDR3 is TGTGCCAGCAGTGAAGAGTACCAAGAGACCCAGTACTTC.

The chain recombines TRBV6-5 with TRBJ1-2; D unresolved. Between the trimmed V and J ends, which lost 2 bases and 8 bases, there was a span of 6 bases. The CDR3 extends over 11 amino acids. CDR1 is MNHEY, CDR2 SVGAGI, per germline. The CDR3 bases are TGTGCCAGCAGTTACGCGGGGGGCTACACCTTC. Amino acid sequence: CASSYAGGYTF.

The rearrangement joins TRBV18 to TRBJ1-2; 8 bases match TRBD1. The J segment lost 8 bases and the V segment lost 3 bases, leaving 2 bases of the junction unmatched. This CDR3 comprises 12 residues. CDR1 KGHSH and CDR2 LQKENI come from the germline V gene. The CDR3, as DNA: TGTGCCAGCTCACCTGGACAGGGCGGCTACACCTTC. Translation gives CASSPGQGGYTF.

This clone came up once. The rearrangement uses TRBV4-2 and TRBJ2-1; no firm D call. Germline-derived CDR1 and CDR2 are LGHNA and YNFKEQ. The ends were cut back, 0 bases at V and 0 bases at J, with 9 bases in the middle. The CDR3 has 16 amino acids. In DNA form, the CDR3 reads TGTGCCAGCAGCCAAGATGGCGGCAGCTCCTACAATGAGCAGTTCTTC. It specifies CASSQDGGSSYNEQFF.

This chain joins TRBV27 and TRBJ1-2; 8 nucleotides line up with TRBD1. The CDR3 is 14 residues long. Unmatched junction bases numbered 6, after V lost 5 bases and J lost 4 bases. CDR1 MNHEY and CDR2 SMNVEV come from the germline V gene (reference sequence). CDR3 DNA sequence: TGTGCCAGCAGTGGGGACAGGCAAAGCTATGGCTACACCTTC. Protein product: CASSGDRQSYGYTF.

This clone was detected a few times. This chain uses TRBV6-1 with TRBJ2-3; 13 positions match TRBD2. Germline CDR1 reads MNHNS; CDR2 reads SASEGT. With 4 bases clipped from V and 2 bases from J, the junction kept 3 bases outside the gene matches. There are 16 residues in the CDR3. The CDR3 DNA reads as TGTGCCAGCAGTGCCGGGACTAGCGGGGACACAGATACGCAGTATTTT. It is translated as CASSAGTSGDTDTQYF.

The chain recombines TRBV4-2 with TRBJ1-1; TRBD1 is a possible D gene (6 bases). The germline V gene encodes CDR1 LGHNA and CDR2 YNFKEQ. This CDR3 comprises 15 residues. Trimming pared 6 bases from V and 1 base from J, leaving 15 bases between. CDR3 bases: TGTGCCAGCAGTAACTTTTGGGGGCAGAACACTGAAGCTTTCTTT. Protein product: CASSNFWGQNTEAFF.

The chain is built from TRBV29-1 and TRBJ2-7; D possibly corresponds to TRBD1 (5 bases). The ends were cut back, 4 bases at V and 4 bases at J, with 14 bases in the middle. The CDR3 covers 13 residues. Germline CDR1 is SQVTM and CDR2 is ANQGSEA. The CDR3 DNA reads as TGCAGCGTTGGCTCAAGGGGCCAGTACGAGCAGTACTTC. This gives the protein CSVGSRGQYEQYF.